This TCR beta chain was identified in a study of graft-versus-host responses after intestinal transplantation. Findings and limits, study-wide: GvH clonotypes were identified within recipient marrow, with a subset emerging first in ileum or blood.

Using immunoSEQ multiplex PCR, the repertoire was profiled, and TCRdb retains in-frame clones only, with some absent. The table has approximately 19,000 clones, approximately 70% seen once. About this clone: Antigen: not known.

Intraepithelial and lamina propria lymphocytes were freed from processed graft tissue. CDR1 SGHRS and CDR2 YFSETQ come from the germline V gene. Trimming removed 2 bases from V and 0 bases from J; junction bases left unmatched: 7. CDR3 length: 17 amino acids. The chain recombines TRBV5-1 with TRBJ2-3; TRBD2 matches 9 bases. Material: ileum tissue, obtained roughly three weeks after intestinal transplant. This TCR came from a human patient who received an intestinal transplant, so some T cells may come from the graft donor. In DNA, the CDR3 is TGCGCCAGCAGCTTATATAGCGGGAGCACTAGCACAGATACGCAGTATTTT. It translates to CASSLYSGSTSTDTQYF.